Listed here are 21 T cell receptor beta chains from one sample, sequenced in a study of cytomegalovirus exposure and HLA in healthy donors. The PCR used 60 Vbeta and 13 Jbeta primers. Generated by immunoSEQ multiplex PCR, the TCRdb table keeps only in-frame clones and is missing some. Here the sample spans about 93,000 clones, 70% to 85% being singletons. Sequencing was performed on PBMCs. These receptors originate from a middle-aged man in good health and CMV-seronegative.

This chain links TRBV2 with TRBJ1-4, with TRBD1 identical over 8 bases. There are 13 residues in the CDR3. With V trimmed by 8 bases and J by 4 bases, 3 bases remained unmatched. The germline V gene encodes CDR1 SNHLY and CDR2 FYNNEI. The CDR3 reads CASAGQDNEKLFF. Here the CDR3 DNA reads TGTGCCAGCGCGGGACAGGATAATGAAAAACTGTTTTTT.

The chain is built from TRBV7-9 and TRBJ2-5; 9 nucleotides match TRBD1. Looked up from germline, CDR1 is SEHNR and CDR2 is FQNEAQ (reference sequence). Trimming took 5 bases from V and 4 from J; bases not matched to a gene: 5. The CDR3 sequence is 14 residues long. CDR3 DNA sequence: TGTGCCAGCAGCCTAAAGACAGGGGGAGAGACCCAGTACTTC. Protein product: CASSLKTGGETQYF.

The chain employs TRBV6-5 and TRBJ2-5; 9 nucleotides agree with TRBD2. The last part of the DNA fits TRBJ2-7 better; the J call may be wrong. The V gene's germline CDR1 is MNHEY and CDR2 SVGAGI. CDR3 size: 14 residues. The CDR3 spells CASSLGLASYEQYF. The DNA of the CDR3 is TGTGCCAGCAGTTTGGGACTAGCATCCTACGAGCAGTACTTC.

This clone came up a few times. The chain is built from TRBV4-1 and TRBJ1-2, with a tentative D call TRBD1 (5 bases). V was clipped by 0 bases and J by 2 bases, with 16 bases between them. The CDR3 has 17 amino acids. The germline gives CDR1 MGHRA, CDR2 YSYEKL. CDR3: CASSQEWGTSANYGYTF. As DNA, the CDR3 is TGCGCCAGCAGCCAAGAGTGGGGGACTTCCGCCAACTATGGCTACACCTTC.

The V call is TRBV28, the J call TRBJ2-1, with a weak D call TRBD1 (6 bases). Germline-derived CDR1 and CDR2 are MDHEN and SYDVKM. V was pared by 7 bases and J by 3 bases, with 13 bases between. This CDR3 contains 14 residues. DNA of the CDR3: TGTGCCAGCAATTGGCAGGGGAGCTACAATGAGCAGTTCTTC. This translates into CASNWQGSYNEQFF. The full variable domain, rest sourced from reference TRBV28 and TRBJ2-1, is DVKVTQSSRYLVKRTGEKVFLECVQDMDHENMFWYRQDPGLGLRLIYFSYDVKMKEKGDIPEGYSVSREKKERFSLILESASTNQTSMYLCASNWQGSYNEQFFGPGTRLTVL.

The chain links TRBV4-2 to TRBJ2-3; 9 bases map to TRBD2. Germline-derived CDR1 and CDR2 are LGHNA and YNFKEQ. The CDR3 runs 16 residues. V lost 0 bases and J lost 2; bases outside the gene matches: 3. CDR3 protein: CASSQESSGVTDTQYF. DNA for the CDR3: TGTGCCAGCAGCCAAGAATCTAGCGGGGTCACAGATACGCAGTATTTT.

The V and J genes are TRBV7-2 and TRBJ2-7, with 10 bases fitting TRBD1. The CDR3 spans 16 residues. Germline loops: CDR1 SGHTA, CDR2 FQGNSA. The ends lost 5 bases at V and 1 base at J; junction bases unmatched: 8. CDR3: CASSGMTGGKSYEQYF. CDR3 DNA: TGTGCCAGCAGCGGGATGACAGGGGGCAAATCCTACGAGCAGTACTTC.

The J gene is TRBJ2-2, the V gene TRBV18; D is unresolved. Per germline, CDR1 KGHSH and CDR2 LQKENI. This CDR3 is built from 14 residues. The V end lost 6 bases, the J end lost 5 bases, and 13 bases lay between the germline ends. CDR3 loop: CASSLVLRTGELFF. Written as DNA, the CDR3 is TGTGCCAGCTCCCTTGTCCTCAGGACCGGGGAGCTGTTTTTT.

This chain uses TRBV27 with TRBJ1-1, with D perhaps TRBD1 (5 bases). Germline V lookup: CDR1 MNHEY, CDR2 SMNVEV (reference sequence). The CDR3 runs to 16 residues. V lost 5 bases to trimming and J lost 0 bases, with 16 bases between them. In nucleotides, the CDR3 is TGTGCCAGCAGTCCGGGGGGGGAGCCTCTGAACACTGAAGCTTTCTTT. It yields the protein CASSPGGEPLNTEAFF.

This clone showed up just once. The chain is built from TRBV19 and TRBJ2-1; 7 bases align to TRBD2. V trimming: 4 bases; J trimming: 2 bases; junction bases outside the gene matches: 5. The CDR3 covers 15 residues. Germline CDR1 and CDR2: LNHDA and SQIVND (reference sequence). This chain's CDR3 is CASSNGRRTYNEQFF. In DNA, the CDR3 is TGTGCCAGTAGTAACGGGAGGCGGACCTACAATGAGCAGTTCTTC.

The rearrangement uses TRBV7-3 and TRBJ2-3; TRBD2 is a possible D gene (5 bases). V was clipped by 5 bases and J by 7 bases, with 7 bases between them. Germline V CDR1 and CDR2: SGHTA, FQGTGA. The CDR3 is 11 amino acids. The CDR3 coding sequence is TGTGCCAGCAGCCTCGGGAATACGCAGTATTTT. Amino acids: CASSLGNTQYF.

J is TRBJ2-3 and V is TRBV5-4; 8 bases line up with TRBD1. From germline, CDR1 is SGHNT and CDR2 YYREEE (reference sequence). V was pared by 4 bases and J by 3 bases, with 16 bases of the junction left unmatched. There are 18 residues in the CDR3. The CDR3: CASSTRTGPRQLTDTQYF. CDR3 sequence (DNA): TGTGCCAGCAGCACAAGGACAGGGCCGCGGCAACTGACAGATACGCAGTATTTT. Full variable domain (remainder filled in from reference TRBV5-4 and TRBJ2-3): ETGVTQSPTHLIKTRGQQVTLRCSSQSGHNTVSWYQQALGQGPQFIFQYYREEENGRGNFPPRFSGLQFPNYSSELNVNALELDDSALYLCASSTRTGPRQLTDTQYFGPGTRLTVL.

The V gene is TRBV2, the J gene TRBJ2-5, with TRBD2 matching 13 bases. CDR1 is SNHLY, CDR2 FYNNEI, per germline. The length of the CDR3 is 14 residues. The J segment lost 7 bases and the V segment lost 7 bases, leaving 6 bases of the junction unmatched. The CDR3 spells CASTRTSGSWTQYF. CDR3 nucleotides: TGTGCCAGCACCAGGACTAGCGGGAGTTGGACCCAGTACTTC.

As to this clone: One junction end does not reproduce the germline sequence, and a read error may be involved. The V call is TRBV7-7, the J call TRBJ2-3; D is ambiguous. This CDR3 contains 13 residues. Looked up from germline, CDR1 is SSHAT and CDR2 is FNYEAQ (reference sequence). The CDR3 spells CASSPQIRGTQYF. DNA of the CDR3: TGTGCTAGCAGCCCCCAGATTCGTGGTACGCAGTATTTT.

This rearrangement joins TRBV7-2 to TRBJ2-1, with a possible D match to TRBD1 (5 bases). Germline loops: CDR1 SGHTA, CDR2 FQGNSA. With 1 base removed from V and 12 bases from J, the gap between germline ends came to 10 bases. There are 12 residues in the CDR3. CDR3: CASSLVQGWQFF. The DNA of the CDR3 is TGTGCCAGCAGCTTAGTTCAGGGATGGCAGTTCTTC.

The rearrangement links TRBV4-2 to TRBJ2-1; 14 nucleotides agree with TRBD2. Per germline, CDR1 LGHNA and CDR2 YNFKEQ. The J segment lost 9 bases and the V segment lost 4 bases, leaving 2 bases of the junction unmatched. This CDR3 region has 14 residues. CDR3 sequence reads: CASSLGTSGSEQFF. The CDR3 coding sequence is TGTGCCAGCAGCCTCGGGACTAGCGGGAGTGAGCAGTTCTTC.

The rearrangement links TRBV27 to TRBJ2-5; 9 bases are a match to TRBD1. The DNA end is a closer match to TRBJ2-7, so the J assignment may be wrong. The CDR3 loop spans 14 amino acids. Germline CDR1 is MNHEY and CDR2 is SMNVEV (reference sequence). Here the CDR3 reads CASSIPGQGYEQYF. In nucleotides, the CDR3 is TGTGCCAGCAGTATTCCGGGACAGGGATACGAGCAGTACTTC.

V usage is TRBV6-6 and J usage is TRBJ2-7; weak D call: TRBD2 (5 bases). The CDR3 has 14 residues. From germline, CDR1 is MNHNY and CDR2 SVGAGI (reference sequence). The V end was cut by 2 bases, the J end by 6 bases, with 14 bases between. The CDR3 is CASSYVASRGEQYF. The CDR3 DNA reads TGTGCCAGCAGTTACGTGGCTAGCCGGGGCGAGCAGTACTTC.

J is TRBJ2-5 and V is TRBV4-3, with D perhaps matching TRBD1 (7 bases). Germline V gene data show CDR1 as LGHNA and CDR2 as YSLEER. V was pared by 6 bases and J by 0 bases, with 20 bases between. The CDR3 runs 17 residues. The CDR3 region is CASSERAGQQYQETQYF. In DNA, the CDR3 is TGCGCCAGCAGTGAAAGGGCGGGACAGCAGTACCAAGAGACCCAGTACTTC.

The rearrangement links TRBV7-9 to TRBJ1-1, with D perhaps matching TRBD1 (5 bases). CDR1 is SEHNR, CDR2 FQNEAQ, per germline (reference sequence). The V gene lost 0 bases and the J gene lost 5 bases, with 10 bases spanning the gap. The CDR3 covers 14 residues. This CDR3 reads CASSLAVRGTEAFF. CDR3 in DNA: TGTGCCAGCAGCTTAGCGGTTCGGGGGACTGAAGCTTTCTTT.

This clone was observed a few times. The chain joins TRBV5-1 to TRBJ1-4, with D possibly TRBD1 on 5 matching bases. V lost 1 base and J lost 3, with 19 bases in between. From germline, CDR1 is SGHRS and CDR2 YFSETQ. This CDR3 comprises 18 residues. The CDR3 region has the DNA TGCGCCAGCAGCTTGTCTTGGGTAGGAGGGGTCGCTAATGAAAAACTGTTTTTT. It specifies CASSLSWVGGVANEKLFF.